The entry that follows covers one TCR beta chain sequence. Its antigen is undetermined. The sample is drawn from a study of shared clonotypes between healthy human individuals. Overall study results and limits: Memory subsets had estimated richness that was generally smaller than that of naive subsets. With a few donors compared, approximately 5% of naive CD4 clonotypes were shared.

CDR1 is MGHDK, CDR2 SYGVNS, per germline. CDR3 length: 13 residues. V shed 7 bases and J 11 bases; nucleotides not matched to a gene: 9. Using immunoSEQ multiplex PCR, the repertoire was profiled, and TCRdb retains in-frame clones only, with some absent. The sample includes some 500,000 clones, 90% to 97% of them seen just once. This receptor was taken from a woman in her twenties or thirties in good health. This rearrangement joins TRBV25-1 to TRBJ2-1, with 9 bases identical to TRBD1. Sequenced input: naive CD4+ T cells sorted from blood. Subset meaning: CD45RA+ positively selected. In DNA form, the CDR3 reads TGTGCCAGCAACCAGGACGGACAGGGGCAGCAGTTCTTC. Translating gives CASNQDGQGQQFF.